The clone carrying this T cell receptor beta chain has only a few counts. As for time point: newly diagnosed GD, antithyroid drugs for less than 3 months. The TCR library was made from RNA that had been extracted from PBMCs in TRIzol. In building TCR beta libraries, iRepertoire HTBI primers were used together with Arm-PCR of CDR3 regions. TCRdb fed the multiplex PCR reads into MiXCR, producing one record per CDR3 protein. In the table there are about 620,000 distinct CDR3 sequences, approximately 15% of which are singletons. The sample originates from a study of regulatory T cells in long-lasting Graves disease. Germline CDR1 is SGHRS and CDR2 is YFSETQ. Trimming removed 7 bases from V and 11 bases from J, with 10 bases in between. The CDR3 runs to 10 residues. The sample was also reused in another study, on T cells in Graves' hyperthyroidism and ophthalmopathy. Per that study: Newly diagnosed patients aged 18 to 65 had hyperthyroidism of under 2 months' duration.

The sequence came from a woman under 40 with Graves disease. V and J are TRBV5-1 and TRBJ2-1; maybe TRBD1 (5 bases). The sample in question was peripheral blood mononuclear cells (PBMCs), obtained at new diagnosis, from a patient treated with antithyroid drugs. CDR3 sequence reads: CASGANKQFF. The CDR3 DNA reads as TGCGCCAGCGGGGCGAATAAGCAGTTCTTC.